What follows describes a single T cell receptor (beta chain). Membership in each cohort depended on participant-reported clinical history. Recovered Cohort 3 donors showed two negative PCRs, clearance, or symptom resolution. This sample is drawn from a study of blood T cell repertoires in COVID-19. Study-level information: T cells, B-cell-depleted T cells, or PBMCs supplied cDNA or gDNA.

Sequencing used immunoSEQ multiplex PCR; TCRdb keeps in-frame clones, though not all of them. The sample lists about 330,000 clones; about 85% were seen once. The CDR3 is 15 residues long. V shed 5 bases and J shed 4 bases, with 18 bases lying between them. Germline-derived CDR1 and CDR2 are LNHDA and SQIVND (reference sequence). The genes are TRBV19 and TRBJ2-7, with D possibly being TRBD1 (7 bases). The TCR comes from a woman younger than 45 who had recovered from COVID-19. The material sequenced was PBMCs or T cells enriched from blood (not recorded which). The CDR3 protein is CASSSPGRGAYEQYF. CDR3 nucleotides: TGTGCCAGTAGTTCCCCGGGCAGGGGGGCGTACGAGCAGTACTTC.